The following is a TCR beta chain sequence with its context. Its matching antigen is unknown. The data derive from a study of vaccination and CD4 T cells after COVID-19. About the research overall: Cells were stimulated with overlapping spike peptides from SARS-CoV-2, HCoV-NL63, HCoV-OC43 and HCoV-229E.

An Oncomine TCR Beta short-read assay was used to sequence the DNA from cultured CD4+ T cells. After culture, CD4+ T cells served as the source for genomic DNA extraction. TCRdb analysed the PCR reads with MiXCR anew, one entry per CDR3 protein. The sample consists of around 19,000 distinct CDR3 sequences, 45% to 65% of them appearing once. Treatment given: approximately 9-day PBMC culture with coronavirus spike peptide pools or control peptides (ViraFEST assay). Recorded positive PCR dates fall between March and December 2020, preceding US Alpha, Beta and Delta variants. Replacement of half the medium with fresh IL-2 medium took place on days 3 and 7. CDR3 length: 15 residues. V shed 6 bases and J shed 5 bases, with 20 bases lying between them. The germline V gene encodes CDR1 MNHNS and CDR2 SASEGT.

The sequencing sample was made of CD4+ T cells from blood, cultured in vitro. The sequence was collected from a human donor who had recovered from COVID-19. This sequence joins TRBV6-1 and TRBJ2-7; D tentatively reads TRBD1 or TRBD2 (6 bases each). The CDR3 nucleotides read TGTGCCAGCAGCTCAACGTGGGGGGCGAAGAACGAGCAGTACTTC. Protein product: CASSSTWGAKNEQYF.